The T cell receptor beta chain under discussion was sequenced for a study of blood T cells in healthy people across ages. Overall study: The capture of about one barcoded beta molecule per two T cells was achieved by template switching.

The CDR3 consists of 16 residues. Germline CDR1 is SGHAT and CDR2 is FQNNGV. V gave up 5 bases and J gave up 2 bases; unmatched junction bases: 7. Regarding this clonotype: Its antigen remains unidentified.

A second about 7 to 12 cycle PCR used barcoded and J-beta primers. Researchers report that a template-switch adaptor with 12 random nucleotides tagged each cDNA molecule. TCRdb analysed the 5' RACE reads with MiXCR anew, one entry per CDR3 protein. This table holds fewer than 900,000 distinct CDR3 sequences, roughly 44% found once. Study conclusions and caveats: Investigators treated diversity estimates from one million T cells as underestimates.

This TCR came from an older woman in good health. The chain employs TRBV11-2 and TRBJ2-3, with 10 bases aligning to TRBD1. Material: blood. The DNA for the CDR3 is TGTGCCAGCAGCAGAGTCGGGACAGGGGTCACAGATACGCAGTATTTT. This sequence encodes CASSRVGTGVTDTQYF.